The source of this T cell receptor (beta chain) is a study of T cell repertoires in cytomegalovirus infection. Study-wide context: It can be stated that public TCR beta signatures indicated CMV infection as well as a matching HLA type.

Germline CDR1 is SGHDT and CDR2 is YYEEEE. Trimming took 1 base from V and 8 from J, leaving 12 bases between them. The CDR3 contains 13 residues. TCRdb re-called the reads with MiXCR, one entry per CDR3 protein. The repertoire has 700,000 to 850,000 distinct CDR3 sequences, 30% to 35% of them found once; the top ten carry around 12%. Notes on this clonotype: Its antigen remains unknown.

The receptor was derived from a human donor in good health (CMV status not recorded). Some clones in this sample may be carry-over from other donors' samples. This chain joins TRBV5-6 and TRBJ1-1; D uncertain. This specimen consisted of cultured CD8+ T cells from PBMCs, obtained from culture after CMV antigen stimulation. CDR3 amino acids: CASSLNYPAEAFF. In DNA, the CDR3 is TGTGCCAGCAGCTTGAATTATCCAGCGGAAGCTTTCTTT.